This T cell receptor (beta chain) is drawn from a study of shared clonotypes between healthy human individuals. At the level of the study: Three plates were used per donor for CD4 naive, three for CD4 memory, two for CD8 naive and one for CD8 memory. The study, taken as a whole, reports: Naive subsets usually exceeded memory subsets in estimated richness.

With regard to this clone: Antigen: not known.

Naive CD8 populations comprised CD45RO-negative cells positively selected for CCR7, excluding terminally differentiated effector memory CD45RA+ cells. TCRdb's table, derived via immunoSEQ multiplex PCR, lists solely in-frame clones and lacks some. The profile shows some 2,100,000 clones, just over 90% of them singletons. The V segment lost 0 bases and the J segment 4 bases; nucleotides outside the gene matches: 9. Germline CDR1 reads LGHNA; CDR2 reads YSLEER. The CDR3 runs 18 residues. The genes are TRBV4-3 and TRBJ1-6; TRBD1 aligns across 7 bases. Sequenced material: naive CD8+ T cells from PBMCs. This receptor was identified in a young man in good health. Some clones in this sample may be carry-over from other donors' samples. The CDR3 spells CASSQDRTGTEYNSPLHF. In DNA form, the CDR3 reads TGCGCCAGCAGCCAAGATCGGACCGGGACAGAGTATAATTCACCCCTCCACTTT.